Each of the 19 T cell receptor beta chains below was sequenced from the same sample in a study of breast tumors, draining lymph nodes, adjacent tissues. TCRdb analysed the multiplex PCR reads with MiXCR anew, one entry per CDR3 protein. The sample shows around 130,000 distinct CDR3 sequences, 15% to 20% of them seen only once. Axillary draining lymph nodes of breast cancer patients supplied the node samples. Material for sequencing was axillary lymph node tissue. Receptors were obtained from a female donor with breast cancer. Some clones in this sample may be carry-over from other donors' samples.

Only a few counts were recorded for this clonotype. The genes are TRBV7-6 and TRBJ2-2, with D perhaps matching TRBD2 (5 bases). CDR3 length: 15 amino acids. Germline V gives CDR1 SGHVS, CDR2 FNYEAQ. V was cut by 1 base and J by 3 bases, with 9 bases left in between. In DNA, the CDR3 is TGTGCCAGCAGCTTAGGGACTCTGTACACCGGGGAGCTGTTTTTT. This sequence encodes CASSLGTLYTGELFF.

As for this clonotype: A much larger clone is a single base away; this may be a read error. The J gene is TRBJ2-3, the V gene TRBV3-1, with a weak D call TRBD2 (6 bases). The length of the CDR3 is 13 residues. V was shortened by 4 bases and J by 2 bases, with 7 bases between the two germline ends. Germline V gives CDR1 LGHDT, CDR2 YNNKEL (reference sequence). The CDR3 is CASSRTNTDTQYF. Here the CDR3 DNA reads TGTGCCAGCAGCCGGACTAACACAGATACGCAGTATTTT.

This clonotype has a count of ten or more. This chain connects TRBV2 to TRBJ1-6; D is unclear. The V gene lost 4 bases and the J gene lost 9 bases, with 10 bases spanning the gap. Germline assignment: CDR1 SNHLY and CDR2 FYNNEI. The CDR3 runs 13 residues. For the CDR3, the DNA is TGTGCCAGCAGTGCCCAGAACGGTTCACCCCTCCACTTT. As protein: CASSAQNGSPLHF.

This clonotype was seen repeatedly, ten times or more. This chain links TRBV4-1 with TRBJ1-5; tentative D call: TRBD1 (6 bases). Trimming pared 3 bases from V and 5 bases from J, leaving 14 bases between. The CDR3 length is 15 residues. The germline V gene has CDR1 MGHRA and CDR2 YSYEKL. CDR3 protein: CASSHSGALDQPQHF. DNA for the CDR3: TGCGCCAGCAGCCACTCAGGGGCCCTAGATCAGCCCCAGCATTTT.

This clonotype has ten or more counts. The chain recombines TRBV5-1 with TRBJ2-3; D ambiguous. V dropped 0 bases and J dropped 0 bases, with 8 bases sitting between them. The CDR3 extends over 15 amino acids. Germline V gene sequence: CDR1 SGHRS, CDR2 YFSETQ. CDR3 coding DNA: TGCGCCAGCAGCTTGGTTGTGGGCAGCACAGATACGCAGTATTTT. This codes for CASSLVVGSTDTQYF.

This clonotype was observed at least ten times. CDR3 loop: CASSFTSGSGVNEQFF. The CDR3 DNA reads TGCGCCAGCAGCTTTACTAGCGGGAGTGGGGTCAATGAGCAGTTCTTC. The chain carries TRBV5-1 and TRBJ2-1, with TRBD2 matching 11 bases. Trimming at V came to 2 bases and at J to 6 bases, leaving 7 bases not matched to a gene. The CDR3 sequence is 16 residues long. The germline V gene has CDR1 SGHRS and CDR2 YFSETQ.

The table lists this clonotype with many counts. V and J are TRBV10-3 and TRBJ1-6, with TRBD1 matching 7 bases. Germline loops: CDR1 ENHRY, CDR2 SYGVKD. Trimming took 4 bases from V and 10 from J; bases not matched to a gene: 4. This CDR3 contains 13 residues. The CDR3 DNA follows: TGTGCCATCAGTGGGACAGGTGAATCACCCCTCCACTTT. It translates to CAISGTGESPLHF.

Ten or more counts support this clonotype. The rearrangement links TRBV19 to TRBJ2-5; the D is unclear. The length of the CDR3 is 13 residues. The V and J ends lost 1 base and 2 bases respectively, with 5 bases between them. Looked up from germline, CDR1 is LNHDA and CDR2 is SQIVND (reference sequence). Here the CDR3 DNA reads TGTGCCAGTAGTATAGGGAAACAAGAGACCCAGTACTTC. It translates to CASSIGKQETQYF. The full variable domain, in which reference TRBV19 and TRBJ2-5 provide the parts outside the CDR3, is DGGITQSPKYLFRKEGQNVTLSCEQNLNHDAMYWYRQDPGQGLRLIYYSQIVNDFQKGDIAEGYSVSREKKESFPLTVTSAQKNPTAFYLCASSIGKQETQYFGPGTRLLVL.

This clonotype was observed at least ten times. In DNA, the CDR3 is TGTGCCAGCAGTTCAGCGAACATCTCCTACGAGCAGTACTTC. Protein sequence: CASSSANISYEQYF. This rearrangement joins TRBV27 to TRBJ2-7; D not certain. The V gene's germline CDR1 is MNHEY and CDR2 SMNVEV (reference sequence). CDR3 length: 14 amino acids. Trimming stripped 4 bases from V and 0 bases from J, with 10 bases between.

The chain has TRBV25-1 and TRBJ2-2; no reliable D call. V gave up 2 bases and J gave up 3 bases, with 7 bases separating them. CDR1 MGHDK and CDR2 SYGVNS come from the germline V gene. This CDR3 has 14 amino acids. CDR3: CASSEIPDTGELFF. DNA for the CDR3: TGTGCCAGCAGTGAAATCCCCGACACCGGGGAGCTGTTTTTT. Looking up the rest from reference TRBV25-1 and TRBJ2-2 gives the full variable domain: EADIYQTPRYLVIGTGKKITLECSQTMGHDKMYWYQQDPGMELHLIHYSYGVNSTEKGDLSSESTVSRIRTEHFPLTLESARPSHTSQYLCASSEIPDTGELFFGEGSRLTVL.

This clonotype came up many times. The chain recombines TRBV12-3 or TRBV12-4 with TRBJ2-7; the D is unclear. V lost 1 base, J lost 5 bases, and 12 bases lay in between. The CDR3 spans 14 residues. Here the CDR3 reads CASSLVLGIDEQYF. DNA for the CDR3: TGTGCCAGCAGTTTAGTTTTAGGGATTGACGAGCAGTACTTC.

Comments on this clonotype: A much larger clone lies a single base off, so this may be a read error. The chain combines TRBV7-2 with TRBJ2-7; 7 bases fit TRBD1. Per germline, CDR1 SGHTA and CDR2 FQGNSA. This CDR3 spans 14 amino acids. J gave up 6 bases and V 5 bases, and 10 bases lay outside the gene matches. The CDR3 DNA reads as TGTGCCAGCAGCGACGGGACAGCGTTCTGCGAGCAGTACTTC. Translating it yields CASSDGTAFCEQYF.

This clonotype was detected many times. The V call is TRBV24-1, the J call TRBJ1-4; D gene unclear. V was clipped by 12 bases and J by 1 base, with 17 bases between them. CDR1 and CDR2 (germline): KGHDR, SFDVKD. The CDR3 has 15 amino acids. This CDR3 reads CAPQWAAVTNEKLFF. The CDR3 DNA follows: TGTGCCCCTCAGTGGGCAGCCGTAACTAATGAAAAACTGTTTTTT.

This clonotype was found many times. The V gene is TRBV7-9, the J gene TRBJ2-3; D may be TRBD1 (8 bases). With 5 bases removed from V and 6 bases from J, the gap between germline ends came to 21 bases. The CDR3 consists of 16 residues. Germline V gene lookup returns CDR1 SEHNR and CDR2 FQNEAQ (reference sequence). CDR3 protein: CASSPYPRGRGDTQYF. In DNA, the CDR3 is TGTGCCAGCAGCCCCTACCCCAGGGGGCGGGGGGATACGCAGTATTTT.

This clonotype was recorded at least ten times. The chain recombines TRBV19 with TRBJ2-1; D possibly corresponds to TRBD2 (5 bases). The CDR3 extends over 16 amino acids. Germline-derived CDR1 and CDR2 are LNHDA and SQIVND (reference sequence). The germline V and J ends were trimmed by 3 bases and 2 bases, with 14 bases remaining between them. CDR3 DNA: TGTGCCAGTAGTATTCGAGCGGCGATCGCCTACAATGAGCAGTTCTTC. Translating it yields CASSIRAAIAYNEQFF.

Of note for this clonotype: A far larger clone lies a single base away; this is likely a read error. V gene TRBV19 combines with J gene TRBJ2-5; D is perhaps TRBD1 (6 bases). V dropped 7 bases and J dropped 8 bases, with 14 bases sitting between them. This CDR3 is 12 amino acids long. Per the germline V gene, CDR1 is LNHDA and CDR2 is SQIVND (reference sequence). The CDR3 sequence is CASTADRDTQYF. The DNA of the CDR3 is TGTGCCAGTACTGCGGACAGAGACACCCAGTACTTC.

This clonotype was counted at least ten times. The V call is TRBV19, the J call TRBJ1-6, with unresolved D. V lost 7 bases to trimming and J lost 7 bases, with 8 bases between them. This CDR3 has 12 amino acids. CDR1 and CDR2 (germline): LNHDA, SQIVND (reference sequence). The CDR3 loop is CASKQFNSPLHF. The CDR3 DNA sequence: TGTGCCAGTAAACAATTCAATTCACCCCTCCACTTT.

As to this clonotype: A much bigger clone sits one base away, suggesting this may be a read error. The V gene is TRBV19, the J gene TRBJ2-3, with D possibly TRBD1 on 6 matching bases. Per the germline V gene, CDR1 is LNHDA and CDR2 is SQIVND (reference sequence). This CDR3 is built from 14 residues. Trimming pared 4 bases from V and 5 bases from J, leaving 13 bases between. This CDR3 is CASSKQQGVDTQYF. CDR3 bases: TGTGCCAGTAGTAAACAACAGGGTGTAGATACGCAGTATTTT.

There are many counts of this clonotype. The chain has TRBV6-1 and TRBJ1-5; tentative D call: TRBD1 (6 bases). The CDR3 totals 13 residues. Trimming removed 5 bases at V and 4 bases at J, with 9 bases between. Germline loops: CDR1 MNHNS, CDR2 SASEGT. The CDR3 DNA reads as TGTGCCAGCAGTCAACAGGGAAATCAGCCCCAGCATTTT. Translating it yields CASSQQGNQPQHF.